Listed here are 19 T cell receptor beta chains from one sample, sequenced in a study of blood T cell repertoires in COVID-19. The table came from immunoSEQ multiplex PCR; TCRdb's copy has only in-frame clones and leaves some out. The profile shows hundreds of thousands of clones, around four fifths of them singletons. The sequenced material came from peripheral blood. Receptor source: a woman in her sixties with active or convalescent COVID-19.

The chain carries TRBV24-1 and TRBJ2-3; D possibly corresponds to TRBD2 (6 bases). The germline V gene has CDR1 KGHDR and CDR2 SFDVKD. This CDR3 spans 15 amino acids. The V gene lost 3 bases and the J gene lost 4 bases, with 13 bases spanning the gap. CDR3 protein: CATSDPRSGADTQYF. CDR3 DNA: TGTGCCACCAGTGATCCCCGTAGCGGCGCAGATACGCAGTATTTT.

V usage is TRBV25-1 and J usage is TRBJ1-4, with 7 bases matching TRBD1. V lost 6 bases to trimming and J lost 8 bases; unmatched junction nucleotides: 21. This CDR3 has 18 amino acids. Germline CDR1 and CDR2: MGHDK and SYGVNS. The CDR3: CASRPSPGKEGAGEKLFF. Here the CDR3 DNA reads TGTGCCAGCAGGCCAAGTCCCGGCAAGGAGGGGGCGGGAGAAAAACTGTTTTTT.

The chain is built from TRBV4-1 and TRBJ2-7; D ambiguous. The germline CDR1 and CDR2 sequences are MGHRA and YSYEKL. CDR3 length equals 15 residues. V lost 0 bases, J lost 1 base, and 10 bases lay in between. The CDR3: CASSQDEVSSYEQYF. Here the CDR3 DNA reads TGCGCCAGCAGCCAAGATGAGGTGTCTTCCTACGAGCAGTACTTC.

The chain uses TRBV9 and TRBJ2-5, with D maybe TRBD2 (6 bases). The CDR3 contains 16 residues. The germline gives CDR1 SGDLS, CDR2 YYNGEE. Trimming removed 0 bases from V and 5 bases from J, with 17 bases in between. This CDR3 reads CASSVEAGRRGETQYF. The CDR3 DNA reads TGTGCCAGCAGCGTAGAGGCGGGGCGCCGAGGGGAGACCCAGTACTTC.

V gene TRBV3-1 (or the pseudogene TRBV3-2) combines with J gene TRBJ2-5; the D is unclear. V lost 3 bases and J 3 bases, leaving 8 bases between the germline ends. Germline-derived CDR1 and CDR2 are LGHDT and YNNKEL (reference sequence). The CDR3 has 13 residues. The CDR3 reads CASSHSTEETQYF. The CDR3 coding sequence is TGTGCCAGCAGCCACAGCACAGAAGAGACCCAGTACTTC.

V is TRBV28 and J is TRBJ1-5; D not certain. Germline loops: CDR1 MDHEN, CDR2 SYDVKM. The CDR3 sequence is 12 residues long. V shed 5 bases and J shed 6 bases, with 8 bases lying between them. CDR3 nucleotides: TGTGCCAGCAGTCTCGGGAGTCAGCCCCAGCATTTT. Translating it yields CASSLGSQPQHF.

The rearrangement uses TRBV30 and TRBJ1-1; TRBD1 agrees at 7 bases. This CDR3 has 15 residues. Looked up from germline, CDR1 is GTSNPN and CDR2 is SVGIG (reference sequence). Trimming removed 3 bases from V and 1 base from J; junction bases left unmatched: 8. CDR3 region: CAWSGRGSRNTEAFF. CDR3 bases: TGTGCCTGGAGCGGCAGGGGGTCGAGGAACACTGAAGCTTTCTTT.

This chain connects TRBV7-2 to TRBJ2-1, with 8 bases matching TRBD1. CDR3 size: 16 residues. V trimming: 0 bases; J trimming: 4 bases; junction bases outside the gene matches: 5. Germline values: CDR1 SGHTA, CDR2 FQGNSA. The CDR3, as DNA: TGTGCCAGCAGCTTAGCGGACAGGGATGGGTACAATGAGCAGTTCTTC. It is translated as CASSLADRDGYNEQFF.

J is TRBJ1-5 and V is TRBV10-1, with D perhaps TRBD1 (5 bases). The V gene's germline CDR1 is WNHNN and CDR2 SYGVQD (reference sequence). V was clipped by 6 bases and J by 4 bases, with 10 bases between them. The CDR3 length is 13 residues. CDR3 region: CASSDSLNQPQHF. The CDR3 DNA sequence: TGCGCCAGCAGCGACAGCCTAAATCAGCCCCAGCATTTT.

Here the CDR3 DNA reads TGTGCCAGCGGACTCAACGGGGGGAGAGAGACCCAGTACTTC. Its protein is CASGLNGGRETQYF. This rearrangement joins TRBV7-9 to TRBJ2-5; 7 positions match TRBD2. The CDR3 consists of 14 residues. With 8 bases clipped from V and 4 bases from J, the junction kept 10 bases outside the gene matches. Germline lookup yields CDR1 SEHNR and CDR2 FQNEAQ (reference sequence). The full variable domain, rest sourced from reference TRBV7-9 and TRBJ2-5, is DTGVSQNPRHKITKRGQNVTFRCDPISEHNRLYWYRQTLGQGPEFLTYFQNEAQLEKSRLLSDRFSAERPKGSFSTLEIQRTEQGDSAMYLCASGLNGGRETQYFGPGTRLLVL.

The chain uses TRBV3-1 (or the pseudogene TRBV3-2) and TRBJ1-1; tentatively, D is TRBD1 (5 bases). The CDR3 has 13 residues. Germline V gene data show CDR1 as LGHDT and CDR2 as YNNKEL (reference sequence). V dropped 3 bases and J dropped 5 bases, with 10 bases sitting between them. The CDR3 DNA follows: TGTGCCAGCAGCCAGGCCAGGGTGACTGAAGCTTTCTTT. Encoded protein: CASSQARVTEAFF.

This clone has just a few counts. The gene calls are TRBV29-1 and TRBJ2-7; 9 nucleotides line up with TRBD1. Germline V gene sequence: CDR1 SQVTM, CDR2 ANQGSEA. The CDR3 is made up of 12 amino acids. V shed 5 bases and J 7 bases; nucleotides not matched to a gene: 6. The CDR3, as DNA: TGCAGCGTTCCGGGACAGGGCGGGGAGCAGTACTTC. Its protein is CSVPGQGGEQYF.

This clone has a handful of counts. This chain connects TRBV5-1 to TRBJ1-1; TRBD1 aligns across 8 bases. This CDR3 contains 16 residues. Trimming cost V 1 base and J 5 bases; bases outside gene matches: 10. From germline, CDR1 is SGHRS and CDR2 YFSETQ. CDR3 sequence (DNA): TGCGCCAGCAGCTTGAGGTCAGGGGGCGCAGGGACTGAAGCTTTCTTT. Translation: CASSLRSGGAGTEAFF.

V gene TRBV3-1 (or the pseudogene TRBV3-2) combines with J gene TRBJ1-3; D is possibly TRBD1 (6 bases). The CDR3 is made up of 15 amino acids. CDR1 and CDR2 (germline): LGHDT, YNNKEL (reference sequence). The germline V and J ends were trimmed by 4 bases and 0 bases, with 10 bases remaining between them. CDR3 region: CASSRDTASGNTIYF. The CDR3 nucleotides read TGTGCCAGCAGCCGGGACACCGCCTCTGGAAACACCATATATTTT.

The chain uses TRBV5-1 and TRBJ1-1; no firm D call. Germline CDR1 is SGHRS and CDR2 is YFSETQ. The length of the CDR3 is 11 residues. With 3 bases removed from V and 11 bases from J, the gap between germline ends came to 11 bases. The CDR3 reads CASSYSGGAFF. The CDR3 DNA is TGCGCCAGCAGCTACTCCGGCGGCGCTTTCTTT.

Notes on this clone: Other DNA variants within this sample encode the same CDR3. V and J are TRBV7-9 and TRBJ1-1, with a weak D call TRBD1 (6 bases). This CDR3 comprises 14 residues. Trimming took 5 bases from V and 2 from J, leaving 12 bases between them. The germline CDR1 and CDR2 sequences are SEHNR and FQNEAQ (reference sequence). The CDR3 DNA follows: TGTGCCAGCAGCCTAGGGACAACAAACACTGAAGCTTTCTTT. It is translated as CASSLGTTNTEAFF. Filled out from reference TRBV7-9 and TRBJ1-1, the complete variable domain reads DTGVSQNPRHKITKRGQNVTFRCDPISEHNRLYWYRQTLGQGPEFLTYFQNEAQLEKSRLLSDRFSAERPKGSFSTLEIQRTEQGDSAMYLCASSLGTTNTEAFFGQGTRLTVV.

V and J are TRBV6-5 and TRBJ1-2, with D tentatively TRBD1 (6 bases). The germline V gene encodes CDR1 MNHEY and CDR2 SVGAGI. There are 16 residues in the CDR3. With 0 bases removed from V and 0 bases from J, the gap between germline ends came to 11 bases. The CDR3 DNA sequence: TGTGCCAGCAGTTACTCCGACAGGCCTCCTAACTATGGCTACACCTTC. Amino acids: CASSYSDRPPNYGYTF.

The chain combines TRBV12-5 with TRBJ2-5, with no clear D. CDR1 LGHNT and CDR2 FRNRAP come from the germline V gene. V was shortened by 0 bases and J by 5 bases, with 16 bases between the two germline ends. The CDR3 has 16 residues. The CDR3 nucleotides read TGTGCTAGTGGTTTGGTAAGTACTTACGGTGAGGAGACCCAGTACTTC. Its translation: CASGLVSTYGEETQYF.

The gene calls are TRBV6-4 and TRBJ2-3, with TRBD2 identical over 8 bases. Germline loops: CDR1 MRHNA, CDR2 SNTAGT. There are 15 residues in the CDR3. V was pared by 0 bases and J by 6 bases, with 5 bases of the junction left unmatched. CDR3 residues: CASSDSNGGGDTQYF. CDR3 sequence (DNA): TGTGCCAGCAGTGACTCGAACGGGGGGGGTGATACGCAGTATTTT.